This is a list of T cell receptor beta chains from one sample in a study of blood T cell repertoires in COVID-19. Sequencing used immunoSEQ multiplex PCR; TCRdb keeps in-frame clones, though not all of them. Among approximately 56,000 clones, roughly 80% were seen once, and the ten largest hold 13%. Sequenced sample: peripheral blood. These receptors came from a woman older than 75 with acute or convalescent COVID-19. Each CDR3 is given with its conserved first and last residue. D genes are given only for firm matches. Size is omitted from some rows. Given values are once, few, many or a class for expanded clones.

J gene	V gene	D gene	clone size	CDR3 protein	CDR3 DNA
TRBJ1-6	TRBV2	NA	NA	CASSYEASPLHF	TGTGCCAGCAGTTACGAGGCATCACCCCTCCACTTT
TRBJ2-7	TRBV3-1/TRBV3-2	TRBD1	NA	CASSPSGTGNLHEQYF	TGTGCCAGCAGCCCATCCGGGACAGGGAACCTCCACGAGCAGTACTTC
TRBJ2-5	TRBV29-1	TRBD1	NA	CSVEEGQGVETQYF	TGCAGCGTTGAAGAGGGACAGGGGGTGGAGACCCAGTACTTC
TRBJ2-1	TRBV4-1	TRBD2	NA	CASSLGTSGRKQFF	TGCGCCAGCAGCCTCGGGACTAGCGGGAGGAAGCAGTTCTTC
TRBJ2-1	TRBV12-5	TRBD2	NA	CASGYGTSGVNEQFF	TGTGCTAGTGGTTACGGGACTAGCGGGGTCAATGAGCAGTTCTTC
TRBJ1-2	TRBV6-5	NA	NA	CAAAEGYGYTF	TGTGCTGCCGCGGAAGGATATGGCTACACCTTC
TRBJ2-5	TRBV10-3	NA	NA	CAISATSEETQYF	TGTGCCATCAGTGCTACCTCGGAAGAGACCCAGTACTTC
TRBJ2-2	TRBV6-2/TRBV6-3	TRBD2	few	CASSPERGVGTGELFF	TGTGCCAGCAGCCCTGAACGGGGGGTAGGGACCGGGGAGCTGTTTTTT
TRBJ1-5	TRBV6-1	NA	NA	CASSEGWQIQPQHF	TGTGCCAGCAGTGAAGGGTGGCAGATTCAGCCCCAGCATTTT
TRBJ2-7	TRBV5-1	NA	few	CASSRYRDSYEEQYF	TGCGCCAGCAGCAGATACCGGGATTCCTACGAAGAGCAGTACTTC